This paragraph covers one T cell receptor (beta chain) sequence. Its antigen remains unidentified. The sample originates from a study of shared clonotypes between healthy human individuals. Findings and limits, study-wide: Blood was the sole source, and tissue repertoires probably differ. Generally, naive subsets (rather than memory subsets) showed larger estimated richness. Several donors held about 5% of naive CD4 clonotypes in common.

Germline V gene lookup returns CDR1 GTSNPN and CDR2 SVGIG (reference sequence). This CDR3 is built from 14 residues. With 0 bases removed from V and 5 bases from J, the gap between germline ends came to 11 bases. Genomic DNA per cell subset filled all wells of several immunoSEQ plates. Sequencing used immunoSEQ multiplex PCR; TCRdb keeps in-frame clones, though not all of them. The profile shows about a million clones, 60% to 80% of them singletons. The clonotype was recovered from a man aged 18 to 30 in good health. V usage is TRBV30 and J usage is TRBJ1-3; possible D gene TRBD1, 5 bases. The sample was memory CD4+ T cells sorted from blood. Regarding subset: CD45RA-negative fraction. In DNA, the CDR3 is TGTGCCTGGAGTGTAGGGACGGATCGAAACACCATATATTTT. This sequence encodes CAWSVGTDRNTIYF.